Sequencing of this TCR beta chain was carried out in a study of Ad26.COV2.S vaccination and SARS-CoV-2 variants. Turning to the study itself: Once, or twice with 56 days between doses, Ad26.COV2.S was given intramuscularly. Study-level results: Those who received the vaccine showed greater spike-specific TCR breadth than those given placebo.

Comment on this clone: Its antigen is as yet unknown.

Treatment specified: roughly 18 received Ad26.COV2.S at low or high dose, single or two shots; about 5 received placebo; per-sample allocation not given. Following the first vaccine or placebo injection, samples were taken on day 63. An Ad26 vector was used to express Wuhan-strain SARS-CoV-2 spike as the vaccine. Assay used: immunoSEQ multiplex PCR; TCRdb lists only in-frame clones, some missing. The sample comprises fewer than 900,000 clones, roughly 90% of which are singletons, and roughly 1.5% rests with the top ten. V gave up 0 bases and J gave up 9 bases; unmatched junction bases: 8. The germline CDR1 and CDR2 sequences are SGHTA and FQGNSA. CDR3 length: 15 residues.

The chain employs TRBV7-2 and TRBJ1-5; 7 positions match TRBD1. The sample consisted of peripheral blood, taken in a trial of Ad26.COV2.S vaccine versus placebo. This sequence was found in a person aged 18-65 years who received the Ad26.COV2.S COVID-19 vaccine or a placebo. CDR3: CASSLALMDRTPQHF. In DNA form, the CDR3 reads TGTGCCAGCAGCTTAGCCCTCATGGACAGGACGCCCCAGCATTTT.